The 23 T cell receptor beta chains below were found in one sample sequenced in a study of blood T cell repertoires in COVID-19. Clones were read by immunoSEQ multiplex PCR, and TCRdb kept only the in-frame ones, dropping some. The sample holds over 150,000 clones; roughly four fifths are singletons and the top ten take roughly 12%. Sequenced material: PBMCs or T cells enriched from blood (not recorded which). The receptors were gathered from a man between 40 and 49 years old who had recovered from COVID-19.

The chain joins TRBV5-1 to TRBJ1-1, with 10 bases lining up with TRBD1. In germline, CDR1 is SGHRS, CDR2 YFSETQ. The CDR3 has 15 residues. The V gene end was trimmed by 4 bases and the J gene end by 1 base; junction bases not matched to a gene: 4. This CDR3 is CASSRQGAENTEAFF. CDR3 coding DNA: TGCGCCAGCAGCCGACAGGGGGCGGAGAACACTGAAGCTTTCTTT.

This clone has only a few counts. The chain has TRBV27 and TRBJ1-1; D is ambiguous. This CDR3 region has 12 residues. Trimming removed 0 bases from V and 9 bases from J, with 8 bases in between. Germline loops: CDR1 MNHEY, CDR2 SMNVEV (reference sequence). DNA of the CDR3: TGTGCCAGCAGTTTATCGACGGGGAAAGCTTTCTTT. Amino acid sequence: CASSLSTGKAFF.

This clone was recorded at least ten times. This sequence joins TRBV29-1 and TRBJ2-7, with a possible D match to TRBD1 (6 bases). In germline, CDR1 is SQVTM, CDR2 ANQGSEA. Deletions cut 4 bases from V and 3 bases from J, with 16 bases between. The CDR3 is 14 residues long. The CDR3 DNA follows: TGCAGCGTTGTGGGCCGGGACACCCACTACGAGCAGTACTTC. Translation: CSVVGRDTHYEQYF.

The genes are TRBV10-3 and TRBJ2-1, with TRBD1 matching 7 bases. V shed 4 bases and J 6 bases; nucleotides not matched to a gene: 3. Germline V gene data show CDR1 as ENHRY and CDR2 as SYGVKD. The CDR3 loop spans 13 amino acids. CDR3: CAISVPGGNEQFF. The CDR3 region has the DNA TGTGCCATCAGTGTACCAGGGGGCAATGAGCAGTTCTTC.

The rearrangement joins TRBV27 to TRBJ1-2; unclear D gene. The germline V gene has CDR1 MNHEY and CDR2 SMNVEV (reference sequence). The CDR3 runs to 14 residues. The V end lost 2 bases, the J end lost 4 bases, and 11 bases lay between the germline ends. In nucleotides, the CDR3 is TGTGCCAGCAGTTTAGGGCGGGGAGGCTATGGCTACACCTTC. Its translation is CASSLGRGGYGYTF.

This CDR3 reads CASSRTYDGDEQFF. CDR3 nucleotides: TGTGCCAGCAGCCGAACCTATGACGGGGATGAGCAGTTCTTC. The chain is built from TRBV13 and TRBJ2-1; possibly TRBD2 for D (5 bases). V lost 5 bases to trimming and J lost 8 bases, with 16 bases between them. Looked up from germline, CDR1 is PRHDT and CDR2 is FYEKMQ (reference sequence). The CDR3 spans 14 residues.

The rearrangement joins TRBV14 to TRBJ1-1; TRBD1 aligns across 7 bases. The germline gives CDR1 SGHDN, CDR2 FVKESK. J gave up 1 base and V 4 bases, and 6 bases lay outside the gene matches. The CDR3 is made up of 15 amino acids. The chain's CDR3 is CASSRVAGGNTEAFF. CDR3 DNA sequence: TGTGCCAGCAGCCGAGTCGCAGGGGGGAACACTGAAGCTTTCTTT.

The chain joins TRBV9 to TRBJ1-2; 7 bases align to TRBD1. The germline V gene encodes CDR1 SGDLS and CDR2 YYNGEE. The CDR3 length is 15 residues. J gave up 7 bases and V 5 bases, and 14 bases lay outside the gene matches. The CDR3 spells CASSTTVGGTGGYTF. The CDR3 coding sequence is TGTGCCAGCAGTACTACCGTAGGGGGCACGGGTGGCTACACCTTC.

This chain links TRBV24-1 with TRBJ2-2, with a tentative D call TRBD2 (6 bases). The germline V and J ends were trimmed by 5 bases and 2 bases, with 11 bases remaining between them. Germline-derived CDR1 and CDR2 are KGHDR and SFDVKD. This CDR3 is 15 amino acids long. CDR3 amino acids: CATSVAGLNTGELFF. CDR3 sequence (DNA): TGTGCCACCAGTGTGGCAGGACTAAACACCGGGGAGCTGTTTTTT.

This chain joins TRBV15 and TRBJ2-6; perhaps TRBD1 as D (5 bases). The germline V gene encodes CDR1 LNHNV and CDR2 YYDKDF (reference sequence). Trimming stripped 3 bases from V and 8 bases from J, with 11 bases between. The CDR3 is 14 amino acids. DNA of the CDR3: TGTGCCACCAGCAGGGGTACAGGCCCCAACGTCCTGACTTTC. It encodes CATSRGTGPNVLTF. Full variable domain (rest looked up from reference TRBV15 and TRBJ2-6): DAMVIQNPRYQVTQFGKPVTLSCSQTLNHNVMYWYQQKSSQAPKLLFHYYDKDFNNEADTPDNFQSRRPNTSFCFLDIRSPGLGDTAMYLCATSRGTGPNVLTFGAGSRLTVL.

The chain links TRBV2 to TRBJ2-2; D unclear. The CDR3 is 13 amino acids. CDR1 and CDR2 from the germline V gene are SNHLY and FYNNEI. V was pared by 5 bases and J by 3 bases, with 7 bases between. The CDR3 reads CASSPDYTGELFF. As DNA, the CDR3 is TGTGCCAGCAGTCCCGACTACACCGGGGAGCTGTTTTTT.

In this sample, this clone turned up once. J is TRBJ2-5 and V is TRBV5-1, with unresolved D. There are 13 residues in the CDR3. CDR1 is SGHRS, CDR2 YFSETQ, per germline. V dropped 3 bases and J dropped 5 bases, with 11 bases sitting between them. This CDR3 is CASSSPLGETQYF. The CDR3 coding sequence is TGCGCCAGCAGCTCACCCCTCGGGGAGACCCAGTACTTC.

V usage is TRBV27 and J usage is TRBJ2-7; 7 bases are shared with TRBD2. CDR3 length equals 16 residues. Germline V gene data show CDR1 as MNHEY and CDR2 as SMNVEV (reference sequence). The V segment lost 6 bases and the J segment 3 bases; nucleotides outside the gene matches: 14. Written as DNA, the CDR3 is TGTGCCAGCAGCAGTTGGGGCGGGAGAGGCGTCTACGAGCAGTACGTC. Translation: CASSSWGGRGVYEQYV.

This clone was detected only once. V gene TRBV5-4 combines with J gene TRBJ1-3, with D perhaps matching TRBD1 (5 bases). This CDR3 is 15 amino acids long. Trimming left V 1 base short and J 4 bases short, with 12 bases between. Germline-derived CDR1 and CDR2 are SGHNT and YYREEE (reference sequence). For the CDR3, the DNA is TGTGCCAGCAGCTTGTCGCAGGGTTCCGGAAACACCATATATTTT. Translation: CASSLSQGSGNTIYF.

The rearrangement joins TRBV7-9 to TRBJ1-1; a possible D gene is TRBD1 (6 bases). V lost 5 bases, J lost 4 bases, and 14 bases lay in between. Germline CDR1 reads SEHNR; CDR2 reads FQNEAQ (reference sequence). The CDR3 sequence is 14 residues long. CDR3 bases: TGTGCCAGCAGCCCGACAGGAGCCCTCACTGAAGCTTTCTTT. It yields the protein CASSPTGALTEAFF.

This clone has a handful of counts. The rearrangement uses TRBV7-3 and TRBJ1-1, with TRBD1 matching 9 bases. CDR1 is SGHTA and CDR2 is FQGTGA in the germline V gene. The V gene end was trimmed by 4 bases and the J gene end by 4 bases; junction bases not matched to a gene: 10. This CDR3 contains 16 residues. CDR3 coding DNA: TGTGCCAGCAGCTCCCAGGCGGACAGGGGTTCCACTGAAGCTTTCTTT. This encodes CASSSQADRGSTEAFF. Combining the CDR3 with reference TRBV7-3 and TRBJ1-1 gives the whole variable domain GAGVSQTPSNKVTEKGKYVELRCDPISGHTALYWYRQSLGQGPEFLIYFQGTGAADDSGLPNDRFFAVRPEGSVSTLKIQRTERGDSAVYLCASSSQADRGSTEAFFGQGTRLTVV.

The V and J genes are TRBV9 and TRBJ2-7, with D maybe TRBD2 (6 bases). The CDR3 totals 16 residues. Trimming left V 4 bases short and J 4 bases short, with 21 bases between. Per germline, CDR1 SGDLS and CDR2 YYNGEE. CDR3 bases: TGTGCCAGCAGCCCCAGACTGGCGGGAATAGTATACGAGCAGTACGTC. Encoded protein: CASSPRLAGIVYEQYV.

This clone has a single count. The V call is TRBV11-2, the J call TRBJ2-7; D is unclear. Trimming pared 2 bases from V and 3 bases from J, leaving 8 bases between. Germline-derived CDR1 and CDR2 are SGHAT and FQNNGV. CDR3 length equals 13 residues. CDR3 nucleotides: TGTGCCAGCAGCTTAACGTACAGCTACGAGCAGTACTTC. Translated, it gives CASSLTYSYEQYF. Full variable domain (outside the CDR3, taken from reference TRBV11-2 and TRBJ2-7): EAGVAQSPRYKIIEKRQSVAFWCNPISGHATLYWYQQILGQGPKLLIQFQNNGVVDDSQLPKDRFSAERLKGVDSTLKIQPAKLEDSAVYLCASSLTYSYEQYFGPGTRLTVT.

The V and J genes are TRBV5-1 and TRBJ2-5; weak D call: TRBD2 (6 bases). The V end lost 2 bases, the J end lost 1 base, and 12 bases lay between the germline ends. The CDR3 has 15 amino acids. CDR1 SGHRS and CDR2 YFSETQ come from the germline V gene. The CDR3 protein is CASSFGTRAQETQYF. CDR3 nucleotides: TGCGCCAGCAGCTTCGGGACTCGTGCCCAAGAGACCCAGTACTTC.

The chain is built from TRBV6-2 or TRBV6-3 and TRBJ2-7, with D possibly matching TRBD2 (5 bases). Germline lookup yields CDR1 MNHEY and CDR2 SVGEGT. This CDR3 contains 13 residues. V was trimmed by 0 bases and J by 5 bases, leaving 8 bases between them. DNA of the CDR3: TGTGCCAGCAGTTACTCCGGGGTCGACGAGCAGTACTTC. It translates to CASSYSGVDEQYF.

CDR3 in DNA: TGTGCCAGCAGCATAGTTTTGACAGAACAGCCCCAGCATTTT. Translated: CASSIVLTEQPQHF. The chain carries TRBV2 and TRBJ1-5; the D gene is possibly TRBD1 (5 bases). Germline CDR1 SNHLY, CDR2 FYNNEI. The CDR3 totals 14 residues. V was trimmed by 6 bases and J by 7 bases, leaving 16 bases between them.

The V gene is TRBV18, the J gene TRBJ1-5, with 10 bases identical to TRBD1. The V segment lost 1 base and the J segment 4 bases; nucleotides outside the gene matches: 4. This CDR3 region has 16 residues. Germline CDR1 and CDR2: KGHSH and LQKENI. CDR3 amino acids: CASSPQGQGTNQPQHF. CDR3 sequence (DNA): TGTGCCAGCTCACCACAGGGACAGGGGACTAATCAGCCCCAGCATTTT. The full variable domain, in which reference TRBV18 and TRBJ1-5 provide the parts outside the CDR3, is NAGVMQNPRHLVRRRGQEARLRCSPMKGHSHVYWYRQLPEEGLKFMVYLQKENIIDESGMPKERFSAEFPKEGPSILRIQQVVRGDSAAYFCASSPQGQGTNQPQHFGDGTRLSIL.

This chain joins TRBV21-1 and TRBJ2-3; the listed D gene, TRBD2, was not tested against the DNA. TRBV21-1 constitutes a pseudogene. This CDR3 is built from 17 residues. Here the CDR3 DNA reads TGTGCCAGACCAGGTAGCGGGATTATGGAGTGCACAGATACGCAGTATTTT. This encodes CARPGSGIMECTDTQYF.